The rows below give T cell receptor beta chains drawn from one sample of a study of T cells in tumors after PD-1 blockade. TCRdb's copy holds only in-frame clones and misses some; the assay was immunoSEQ multiplex PCR. The sample yields roughly 60,000 clones, roughly 78% seen once. The sequencing used PBMCs, collected before anti-PD-1 treatment. Source of these receptors: a human donor with basal cell carcinoma. The CDR3 runs from the conserved cysteine through the conserved F or W. A D gene is named only where the DNA matches it firmly. Clone size, where shown, is once, few, many, or a class for clones that have expanded.

D gene: TRBD2
V gene: TRBV7-8
clone size: .
J gene: TRBJ2-5
CDR3 DNA: TGTGCCAGCAGCCCGGGACTAGGAAAGACCCAGTACTTC
CDR3 protein: CASSPGLGKTQYF

D gene: TRBD1
V gene: TRBV6-6
clone size: once
J gene: TRBJ1-2
CDR3 DNA: TGTGCCAGCAGCCCGACAGGGTCTGGCTACACCTTC
CDR3 protein: CASSPTGSGYTF

D gene: .
V gene: TRBV11-1
clone size: .
J gene: TRBJ2-7
CDR3 DNA: TGTGCCAGCAGCCAGACGGGGGTTACCTACGAGCAGTACTTC
CDR3 protein: CASSQTGVTYEQYF

D gene: .
V gene: TRBV2
clone size: .
J gene: TRBJ2-1
CDR3 DNA: TGTGCCAGCAGTGAAGCAACGACACGGGATGAGCAGTTCTTC
CDR3 protein: CASSEATTRDEQFF

D gene: .
V gene: TRBV3-1/TRBV3-2
clone size: .
J gene: TRBJ1-2
CDR3 DNA: TGTGCCAGCAGCCAAGTGGGCACCTATGGCTACACCTTC
CDR3 protein: CASSQVGTYGYTF

D gene: .
V gene: TRBV4-2
clone size: .
J gene: TRBJ2-7
CDR3 DNA: TGTGCCAGCAGCCAAGATTGGACCTTAACGAACGAGCAGTACTTC
CDR3 protein: CASSQDWTLTNEQYF

D gene: TRBD1
V gene: TRBV10-2
clone size: .
J gene: TRBJ1-5
CDR3 DNA: TGCGCCAGCAGTGATAAACAGGGGACGAGCAATCAGCCCCAGCATTTT
CDR3 protein: CASSDKQGTSNQPQHF

D gene: .
V gene: TRBV5-1
clone size: .
J gene: TRBJ2-7
CDR3 DNA: TGCGCCAGCAGCTTGGGGTCCAGCTCTCCTGCCTACGAGCAGTACTTC
CDR3 protein: CASSLGSSSPAYEQYF

D gene: TRBD2
V gene: TRBV30
clone size: .
J gene: TRBJ2-7
CDR3 DNA: TGTGCCTGGAGTGTCCCCGGGGGGTACGAGCAGTACTTC
CDR3 protein: CAWSVPGGYEQYF

D gene: .
V gene: TRBV3-1/TRBV3-2
clone size: .
J gene: TRBJ2-7
CDR3 DNA: TGTGCCAGCAGCCAACTGTTCCAGGGATTCTACGAGCAGTACTTC
CDR3 protein: CASSQLFQGFYEQYF

D gene: .
V gene: TRBV28
clone size: .
J gene: TRBJ1-2
CDR3 DNA: TGTGCCAGCAGTCAAAGGGTCTACGACTGGACCTGGCAGGGTGAGGCCTTC
CDR3 protein: CASSQRVYDWTWQGEAF

D gene: .
V gene: TRBV19
clone size: .
J gene: TRBJ2-3
CDR3 DNA: TGTGCCAGTAGTATGGGCAGAGGGTGGGCAGATACGCAGTATTTT
CDR3 protein: CASSMGRGWADTQYF

D gene: TRBD1
V gene: TRBV5-5
clone size: .
J gene: TRBJ1-5
CDR3 DNA: TGTGCCAGCAGCGTACGACAGGGTGGGCAGCCCCAGCATTTT
CDR3 protein: CASSVRQGGQPQHF

D gene: TRBD1
V gene: TRBV4-1
clone size: few
J gene: TRBJ1-3
CDR3 DNA: TGCGCCAGCAGCCAAAAGCCCCGGGACAGCGCTCTACTAAGCTCTGGAAACACCATATATTTT
CDR3 protein: CASSQKPRDSALLSSGNTIYF

D gene: .
V gene: TRBV12-5
clone size: once
J gene: TRBJ1-1
CDR3 DNA: TGTGCTAGTGGTTTGGGGGGGACGGGCACTGAAGCTTTCTTT
CDR3 protein: CASGLGGTGTEAFF

D gene: TRBD1
V gene: TRBV7-6
clone size: .
J gene: TRBJ1-6
CDR3 DNA: TGTGCCAGCAGCTTAGGCGGACAGGGAGCGCATTCACCCCTCCACTTT
CDR3 protein: CASSLGGQGAHSPLHF

D gene: .
V gene: TRBV12-3/TRBV12-4
clone size: .
J gene: TRBJ1-3
CDR3 DNA: TGTGCCAGCAGCCGGGCGGGAAACACCATATATTTT
CDR3 protein: CASSRAGNTIYF

D gene: TRBD1
V gene: TRBV27
clone size: .
J gene: TRBJ1-2
CDR3 DNA: TGTGCCAGCAGATTTGTGACAGGGAAAGTCTACACCTTC
CDR3 protein: CASRFVTGKVYTF

D gene: .
V gene: TRBV4-1
clone size: .
J gene: TRBJ1-2
CDR3 DNA: TGCGCCAGCAGCCAAGGGGAAGCTAACTATGGCTACACCTTC
CDR3 protein: CASSQGEANYGYTF

D gene: .
V gene: TRBV30
clone size: .
J gene: TRBJ1-1
CDR3 DNA: TGTGCCTGGAGTTTTGGACAGCTCAACACTGAAGCTTTCTTT
CDR3 protein: CAWSFGQLNTEAFF

D gene: TRBD1
V gene: TRBV3-1/TRBV3-2
clone size: .
J gene: TRBJ2-1
CDR3 DNA: TGTGCCAGCAGCCAAGGGACAGGCTTCTACAATGAGCAGTTCTTC
CDR3 protein: CASSQGTGFYNEQFF

D gene: .
V gene: TRBV5-1
clone size: .
J gene: TRBJ1-3
CDR3 DNA: TGCGCCAGCAGCCTCGGGACAAGGTCGGCTGGAAACACCATATATTTT
CDR3 protein: CASSLGTRSAGNTIYF

D gene: TRBD2
V gene: TRBV7-9
clone size: .
J gene: TRBJ2-3
CDR3 DNA: TGTGCCAGCAGCTTAGGATTAAAAAGCACTAGCGGGAGCACAGATACGCAGTATTTT
CDR3 protein: CASSLGLKSTSGSTDTQYF

D gene: TRBD1
V gene: TRBV6-5
clone size: .
J gene: TRBJ1-2
CDR3 DNA: TGTGCCAGCAGAAGACAGGGGATTAGGAATGGCTACACCTTC
CDR3 protein: CASRRQGIRNGYTF

D gene: .
V gene: TRBV5-1
clone size: few
J gene: TRBJ2-5
CDR3 DNA: TGCGCCAGCAGCCCCGGGGCTGTAGAGACCCAGTACTTC
CDR3 protein: CASSPGAVETQYF

D gene: .
V gene: TRBV30
clone size: .
J gene: TRBJ1-3
CDR3 DNA: TGTGCCTGGAGTCGGGACAACAGTGCTGGAAACACCATATATTTT
CDR3 protein: CAWSRDNSAGNTIYF

D gene: TRBD2
V gene: TRBV3-1/TRBV3-2
clone size: medium-sized
J gene: TRBJ2-1
CDR3 DNA: TGTGCCAGCAGCCAAGCGGGGGGGCCGCTGTTCTTC
CDR3 protein: CASSQAGGPLFF

D gene: TRBD1
V gene: TRBV10-2
clone size: once
J gene: TRBJ2-1
CDR3 DNA: TGCGCCAGCAGCCTTGGACAGGGAAGGGCCTACAATGAGCAGTTCTTC
CDR3 protein: CASSLGQGRAYNEQFF

D gene: .
V gene: TRBV7-9
clone size: .
J gene: TRBJ2-3
CDR3 DNA: TGTGCCAGCAGCAGGGGCACAGATACGCAGTATTTT
CDR3 protein: CASSRGTDTQYF